This TCR beta chain was sequenced during a study of shared clonotypes between healthy human individuals (dated by TCRdb to 2018 to 2020). With respect to the entire study: The cohort included three men and a couple of women between 18 and 49 years of age. Per donor, three plates each were used for CD4 naive and CD4 memory, two for CD8 naive, and one for CD8 memory. Per donor, leukapheresis produced somewhere between about 0.8 and 9.5 billion PBMCs. Libraries were prepared and TCR repertoires were sequenced by different laboratories using diverse techniques, in order to increase sequencing depth and limit assay-specific biases. Blood TCR repertoires of five healthy adults were deeply sequenced to estimate repertoire size and the extent of clonotype sharing between individuals.

General study outcomes and caveats: Even with the large sequencing depth, rarefaction of the sorted-subset datasets indicated that sequencing was incomplete. Pairwise subsampling led to the expectation that sequencing depth would affect the degree of clonotype sharing among donors. Because the study included a small number of donors, the genetic and exposure-history diversity represented was limited. Approximately 4.8% of naive CD4, 3.5% of naive CD8, roughly 2.4% of memory CD4, and around 0.42% of memory CD8 clonotypes were shared across several donors. Only blood was sampled, and tissue TCR repertoires likely differ from those in blood. Compared with non-shared clonotypes, the clonotypes found in all four sorted-subset donors had higher generation probabilities. Naive subsets generally had larger estimated clonotype richness than memory subsets.

Healthy HIV-negative adults with no recently reported acute infections or vaccinations were included as donors. All donors were Caucasian adults living in Nashville, Tennessee, USA. CD4+ T cells were enriched by magnetic negative selection, after which naive cells were positively selected on CD45RA and the negative fraction was taken as the memory subset. After blood collection by leukapheresis, PBMCs were isolated using Ficoll-Histopaque density gradient centrifugation and then cryopreserved in the vapor phase of liquid nitrogen. Analytical flow cytometry was used to check the purity and quantity of every magnetically sorted T cell population. Each sorted fraction had its genomic DNA isolated and then quantified by UV absorbance on a Nanodrop 2000c. A remark on this clone: Its antigen is currently not known. No quality values exist for individual bases; no much larger clone is one base distant.

TCR CDR3 regions were amplified from genomic DNA by multiplex PCR using the deep immunoSEQ assay. Genomic DNA extracted from each cell subset was distributed evenly over all wells of several immunoSEQ 96-well plates, and each plate served as one replicate. For sorted subsets, around 0.2 ug genomic DNA, equal to approximately 30,000 T cell genomes, was loaded into each replicate PCR. Purified libraries were quantified with a Qubit 3.0 fluorometer, sized on a Bioanalyzer 2100, and re-quantified with the KAPA Library Quantification kit. Each immunoSEQ 96-well plate was sequenced on its own single-read 150-cycle Illumina NextSeq 550 flow cell. The published analysis was carried out like this. Because only junctional sequences without quality scores were contained in the immunoSEQ output, filtering matching that applied to full-length reads could not be performed. Sequences were annotated with PyIR, a Python wrapper for IgBLAST v1.9, using IMGT germline references to assign V/J genes and CDR3. Reads were filtered out if the reads had weak V/J assignments (E-value above 1e-6), no CDR3, stop codons, out-of-frame junctions, or ambiguous translated residues. V3J clonotypes were defined by identical inferred V gene, J gene, and CDR3 amino acid sequence. Percentage overlap between repertoires was computed as shared unique clonotypes divided by the size of the smaller repertoire. RTK rarefaction, the Chao1 estimator, and Recon v2.1 estimates of unobserved clonotypes were used to assess repertoire richness. OLGA was used to compute generation probabilities for all TCRbeta clonotypes that the gDNA method yielded from a handful of donors. Here the immuneACCESS table is served through TCRdb, limited to in-frame sequences with V and J called. Missing clones are a known gap in these copies; in checked studies unresolved V genes cover under half, and the rest lacks a known reason. The D gene and trimming were derived from the DNA, and the V and J assignments and clone size from that table. Counted in this sample were roughly 2.6 million clones; around nine tenths of them appeared once. Of the sample, around 0.15% is held by the ten largest clones.

According to the germline V gene (reference sequence), CDR1 reads SGHKS and CDR2 reads YYEKEE. The CDR3 covers 15 residues, taking in both the cysteine and the phenylalanine. The read is trimmed to its CDR3 DNA, 45 bases read in frame from base 1. V is pruned by 0 bases and J by 5 bases, leaving 6 bases of the junction without a gene match. The rearranged segments are TRBV5-5 and TRBJ2-5, with TRBD2 identical over 8 junction bases. This clonotype originated in a man in his late teens or twenties in good health. Material: naive CD4+ T cells sorted from blood. The cell subset or site label corresponds to: CD45RA+ positively selected. The DNA sequence reads TGTGCCAGCAGCTTGGAAGCGGGGGCTACTGAGACCCAGTACTTC. This codes for CASSLEAGATETQYF.